The clone carrying this T cell receptor (beta chain) was counted a few times. Its antigen is as yet unknown. TCRdb processed the reads anew with MiXCR; each CDR3 protein has one entry. Among approximately 500,000 distinct CDR3 sequences listed, 26% were seen once. The data were obtained in a study of T cell repertoires in cytomegalovirus infection. Study as a whole: Matching HLA type and CMV infection were both indicated by public TCR beta signatures. Study results and caveats: There were HLA-C-restricted CMV-specific TCR beta clonotypes dominating the ex vivo response. Carriers of CMV and the relevant HLA type were discriminated by public TCR beta frequency.

CDR1 MRHNA and CDR2 SNTAGT come from the germline V gene. This CDR3 has 16 amino acids. J lost 4 bases, V lost 0 bases, and 5 bases had no gene match. Sequenced material: PBMCs. The receptor was isolated from a human donor in good health (CMV status not recorded). Some clones in this sample may be carry-over from other donors' samples. This rearrangement joins TRBV6-4 to TRBJ2-3, with 9 bases fitting TRBD2. The CDR3 DNA sequence: TGTGCCAGCAGTGACTCTTCAGCGGGAGGATCAGATACGCAGTATTTT. The encoded protein is CASSDSSAGGSDTQYF.